Listed below are T cell receptor beta chains from one sample, sequenced in a study of blood T cells in healthy people across ages. TCRdb called the 5' RACE reads again in MiXCR, with one record for every CDR3 protein. The table has 910,000 or so distinct CDR3 sequences, around 54% seen once; the top ten hold about a fifth. The sequencing sample was made of blood. The receptors derive from a woman aged 60-75 years in good health. Each CDR3 is given with its conserved first and last residue. D genes are given only for firm matches. Size tells how often a clone was seen (once, few, many) or the class of an expanded clone, and some rows leave it out.

j_gene: TRBJ2-1; len: 16; d_gene: TRBD2; v_gene: TRBV2; abundance: .; CDR3aa: CASSERTSGSGETQFF; CDR3nt: TGTGCCAGCAGTGAGAGGACTAGCGGGAGCGGGGAGACCCAGTTCTTC
j_gene: TRBJ2-3; len: 16; d_gene: TRBD2; v_gene: TRBV20-1; abundance: .; CDR3aa: CSARDGLAGAPDTQYF; CDR3nt: TGCAGTGCTAGAGATGGACTAGCGGGAGCCCCAGATACGCAGTATTTT
j_gene: TRBJ2-1; len: 14; d_gene: TRBD2; v_gene: TRBV7-2; abundance: few; CDR3aa: CASVSGREYNEQFF; CDR3nt: TGTGCCAGCGTTAGCGGGAGGGAATACAATGAGCAGTTCTTC
j_gene: TRBJ2-7; len: 14; d_gene: TRBD2; v_gene: TRBV2; abundance: .; CDR3aa: CATGLRDYDYEQYF; CDR3nt: TGTGCCACCGGATTAAGGGACTATGATTACGAGCAGTACTTC
j_gene: TRBJ1-5; len: 14; d_gene: .; v_gene: TRBV28; abundance: .; CDR3aa: CASSFPYRNQPQHF; CDR3nt: TGTGCCAGCAGTTTCCCTTACAGAAATCAGCCCCAGCATTTT
j_gene: TRBJ1-1; len: 15; d_gene: TRBD1; v_gene: TRBV7-2; abundance: few; CDR3aa: CASSLEGAINTEAFF; CDR3nt: TGTGCCAGCAGCTTAGAGGGGGCGATTAACACTGAAGCTTTCTTT
j_gene: TRBJ2-7; len: 11; d_gene: .; v_gene: TRBV29-1; abundance: few; CDR3aa: CSAGSGPEQYF; CDR3nt: TGCAGCGCCGGAAGCGGGCCCGAGCAGTACTTC
j_gene: TRBJ2-3; len: 15; d_gene: TRBD2; v_gene: TRBV12-3/TRBV12-4; abundance: .; CDR3aa: CASSLLAGEEDTQYF; CDR3nt: TGTGCCAGCAGTTTACTAGCGGGAGAAGAAGATACGCAGTATTTT
j_gene: TRBJ2-5; len: 15; d_gene: .; v_gene: TRBV10-3; abundance: .; CDR3aa: CAISEGSRYQETQYF; CDR3nt: TGTGCCATCAGTGAGGGTAGCAGGTACCAAGAGACCCAGTACTTC
j_gene: TRBJ1-2; len: 14; d_gene: .; v_gene: TRBV21-1; abundance: .; CDR3aa: CASSKEGQVYGYTF; CDR3nt: TGTGCCAGCAGCAAAGAAGGACAGGTCTATGGCTACACCTTC
j_gene: TRBJ2-1; len: 15; d_gene: TRBD2; v_gene: TRBV5-1; abundance: few; CDR3aa: CASSSGLAARGEQFF; CDR3nt: TGCGCCAGCAGCTCGGGACTAGCGGCAAGGGGGGAGCAGTTCTTC
j_gene: TRBJ1-3; len: 15; d_gene: .; v_gene: TRBV5-1; abundance: once; CDR3aa: CASSARTTSGNTIYF; CDR3nt: TGCGCCAGCAGCGCCCGAACAACCTCTGGAAACACCATATATTTT
j_gene: TRBJ2-2; len: 14; d_gene: TRBD1; v_gene: TRBV6-6; abundance: .; CDR3aa: CASSNRGLTGELFF; CDR3nt: TGTGCCAGCAGTAACAGGGGCCTCACCGGGGAGCTGTTTTTT
j_gene: TRBJ1-2; len: 16; d_gene: TRBD1; v_gene: TRBV4-1; abundance: .; CDR3aa: CASRQPLQTGANGYTF; CDR3nt: TGCGCCAGCAGACAACCTTTACAGACAGGGGCGAATGGCTACACCTTC
j_gene: TRBJ1-4; len: 16; d_gene: TRBD1; v_gene: TRBV10-3; abundance: many; CDR3aa: CAISEPNPGQGEKLFF; CDR3nt: TGTGCCATCAGTGAGCCGAATCCGGGACAGGGTGAAAAACTGTTTTTT
j_gene: TRBJ2-1; len: 16; d_gene: .; v_gene: TRBV5-6; abundance: .; CDR3aa: CASSRQGIDYYNEQFF; CDR3nt: TGTGCCAGCAGTCGCCAGGGAATTGACTACTACAATGAGCAGTTCTTC
j_gene: TRBJ2-5; len: 12; d_gene: TRBD2; v_gene: TRBV2; abundance: few; CDR3aa: CASRRTSGTQYF; CDR3nt: TGTGCCAGCAGGAGGACTAGCGGGACCCAGTACTTC
j_gene: TRBJ2-5; len: 14; d_gene: .; v_gene: TRBV7-9; abundance: .; CDR3aa: CASSPGTHKETQYF; CDR3nt: TGTGCCAGCAGTCCCGGGACTCATAAAGAGACCCAGTACTTC
j_gene: TRBJ2-3; len: 14; d_gene: .; v_gene: TRBV7-6; abundance: many; CDR3aa: CASSSGTSTDTQYF; CDR3nt: TGTGCCAGCAGCTCCGGTACTAGCACAGATACGCAGTATTTT
j_gene: TRBJ1-2; len: 14; d_gene: .; v_gene: TRBV28; abundance: .; CDR3aa: CASKSQDRTNGYTF; CDR3nt: TGTGCCAGTAAGTCCCAAGACAGGACCAATGGCTACACCTTC
j_gene: TRBJ1-2; len: 15; d_gene: TRBD1; v_gene: TRBV11-2; abundance: .; CDR3aa: CASSLRTGDNYGYTF; CDR3nt: TGTGCCAGCAGCTTGAGGACAGGGGACAACTATGGCTACACCTTC
j_gene: TRBJ2-7; len: 21; d_gene: .; v_gene: TRBV21-1; abundance: .; CDR3aa: CASSKGTAAPRRPNRNYEQYF; CDR3nt: TGTGCCAGCAGCAAAGGTACGGCGGCCCCTCGGAGGCCCAATAGAAACTACGAGCAGTACTTC
j_gene: TRBJ2-5; len: 15; d_gene: .; v_gene: TRBV12-3/TRBV12-4; abundance: .; CDR3aa: CASSFSWRGRETQYF; CDR3nt: TGTGCCAGCAGTTTTAGCTGGAGGGGAAGGGAGACCCAGTACTTC
j_gene: TRBJ1-2; len: 11; d_gene: .; v_gene: TRBV12-3/TRBV12-4; abundance: few; CDR3aa: CASSLGQRDTF; CDR3nt: TGTGCCAGCAGTTTAGGTCAGCGCGACACCTTC
j_gene: TRBJ2-3; len: 14; d_gene: TRBD1; v_gene: TRBV5-1; abundance: few; CDR3aa: CASSTGQDTDTQYF; CDR3nt: TGCGCCAGCAGCACGGGACAGGACACAGATACGCAGTATTTT
j_gene: TRBJ2-1; len: 13; d_gene: .; v_gene: TRBV20-1; abundance: .; CDR3aa: CSATTPTHNEQFF; CDR3nt: TGCAGTGCTACCACCCCGACACACAATGAGCAGTTCTTC
j_gene: TRBJ2-1; len: 13; d_gene: TRBD1; v_gene: TRBV7-2; abundance: few; CDR3aa: CASSSDRDNEQFF; CDR3nt: TGTGCCAGCAGTTCGGACAGGGACAATGAGCAGTTCTTC
j_gene: TRBJ2-1; len: 17; d_gene: TRBD2; v_gene: TRBV4-2; abundance: .; CDR3aa: CASSQVPSGRAYDEQFF; CDR3nt: TGTGCCAGCAGCCAAGTTCCGAGCGGGAGGGCATACGATGAGCAGTTCTTC
j_gene: TRBJ2-7; len: 14; d_gene: .; v_gene: TRBV20-1; abundance: .; CDR3aa: CSASLETDVGEQYF; CDR3nt: TGCAGTGCTAGCTTAGAGACAGACGTAGGCGAGCAGTACTTC
j_gene: TRBJ2-3; len: 10; d_gene: .; v_gene: TRBV10-2; abundance: .; CDR3aa: CVSMWDTQYF; CDR3nt: TGCGTCAGCATGTGGGATACGCAGTATTTT
j_gene: TRBJ2-3; len: 13; d_gene: .; v_gene: TRBV10-3; abundance: .; CDR3aa: CAISESGTDTQYF; CDR3nt: TGTGCCATCAGTGAGTCTGGGACAGATACGCAGTATTTT